These 14 T cell receptor beta chains originate from one sample sequenced in a study of cytomegalovirus exposure and HLA in healthy donors. Primers: 60 Vbeta forward and 13 Jbeta reverse. Measured with immunoSEQ multiplex PCR; TCRdb has only the in-frame clones, and not every one. The sample includes some 95,000 clones, roughly 77% of them seen just once. Source material: PBMCs. The receptors stem from a man under 40 in good health and CMV-seronegative.

The sample holds one count of this clone. The CDR3 region is CASSPLTGTQPQHF. The DNA of the CDR3 is TGTGCCAGCAGCCCGCTGACAGGGACTCAGCCCCAGCATTTT. V gene TRBV5-6 combines with J gene TRBJ1-5, with 7 bases aligning to TRBD1. The CDR3 is 14 amino acids. Unmatched junction bases numbered 7, after V lost 4 bases and J lost 6 bases. CDR1 is SGHDT, CDR2 YYEEEE, per germline.

The chain employs TRBV9 and TRBJ2-3; tentative D call: TRBD2 (5 bases). Germline lookup yields CDR1 SGDLS and CDR2 YYNGEE. The germline V and J ends were trimmed by 3 bases and 3 bases, with 11 bases remaining between them. This CDR3 spans 14 amino acids. Here the CDR3 reads CASSALRATDTQYF. The CDR3, as DNA: TGTGCCAGCAGCGCCTTGAGGGCTACAGATACGCAGTATTTT.

CDR3: CASSLETATNYGYTF. In DNA, the CDR3 is TGTGCCAGCAGCTTGGAGACAGCTACTAACTATGGCTACACCTTC. The rearrangement uses TRBV5-4 and TRBJ1-2, with a tentative D call TRBD1 (5 bases). This CDR3 has 15 amino acids. Looked up from germline, CDR1 is SGHNT and CDR2 is YYREEE (reference sequence). The V and J ends lost 0 bases and 0 bases respectively, with 9 bases between them.

The chain links TRBV6-6 to TRBJ1-2, with a weak D call TRBD1 (5 bases). V lost 8 bases to trimming and J lost 3 bases, with 10 bases between them. The CDR3 consists of 12 residues. CDR1 is MNHNY and CDR2 is SVGAGI in the germline V gene (reference sequence). The CDR3: CASRGDHYGYTF. CDR3 coding DNA: TGTGCCAGCCGGGGGGATCACTATGGCTACACCTTC.

In the case of this clone: An end of the junction does not agree with germline; a read error may underlie this. The chain is built from TRBV7-9 and TRBJ2-7; 7 bases are a match to TRBD2. CDR3 length: 12 residues. The germline V gene has CDR1 SEHNR and CDR2 FQNEAQ (reference sequence). The CDR3 loop is CSSAGRAYEQYF. The CDR3 DNA reads as TGTTCCAGCGCTGGGAGGGCCTACGAGCAGTACTTC.

This CDR3 is CASSLHRDRGSGELFF. DNA for the CDR3: TGTGCCAGCAGCTTACATCGGGACAGAGGCTCCGGGGAGCTGTTTTTT. The chain joins TRBV7-9 to TRBJ2-2, with TRBD1 matching over 7 bases. After removal of 2 bases from V and 6 bases from J, the junction contained 9 bases not matched to a gene. The CDR3 totals 16 residues. In germline, CDR1 is SEHNR, CDR2 FQNEAQ (reference sequence).

The chain is built from TRBV29-1 and TRBJ2-1; 10 bases line up with TRBD2. After removal of 6 bases from V and 6 bases from J, the junction contained 5 bases not matched to a gene. From germline, CDR1 is SQVTM and CDR2 ANQGSEA. CDR3 size: 13 residues. CDR3 loop: CSVSPSGGNEQFF. CDR3 DNA sequence: TGCAGCGTCTCCCCTAGCGGGGGCAATGAGCAGTTCTTC.

This clone was counted only a few times. The chain is built from TRBV14 and TRBJ2-7; D might be TRBD1 (6 bases). The CDR3 is 15 amino acids. CDR1 SGHDN and CDR2 FVKESK come from the germline V gene. V was shortened by 1 base and J by 5 bases, with 15 bases between the two germline ends. Here the CDR3 reads CASSQGSGVSDEQYF. The DNA of the CDR3 is TGTGCCAGCAGCCAAGGGTCAGGGGTTAGCGACGAGCAGTACTTC. Full variable domain (rest looked up from reference TRBV14 and TRBJ2-7): EAGVTQFPSHSVIEKGQTVTLRCDPISGHDNLYWYRRVMGKEIKFLLHFVKESKQDESGMPNNRFLAERTGGTYSTLKVQPAELEDSGVYFCASSQGSGVSDEQYFGPGTRLTVT.

The chain links TRBV10-3 to TRBJ1-2, with TRBD1 identical over 12 bases. CDR1 and CDR2 from the germline V gene are ENHRY and SYGVKD. This CDR3 spans 13 amino acids. V lost 6 bases to trimming and J lost 14 bases; unmatched junction nucleotides: 10. Here the CDR3 reads CAIRRPGQGANTF. The DNA of the CDR3 is TGTGCCATCAGGCGCCCGGGACAGGGGGCGAATACCTTC.

The gene calls are TRBV18 and TRBJ2-1; 10 nucleotides agree with TRBD2. Germline CDR1 and CDR2: KGHSH and LQKENI. CDR3 size: 16 residues. Trimming removed 1 base from V and 3 bases from J; junction bases left unmatched: 3. The CDR3 spells CASSPLPSGSYNEQFF. For the CDR3, the DNA is TGTGCCAGCTCACCACTCCCTAGCGGGAGCTACAATGAGCAGTTCTTC.

The chain couples TRBV19 to TRBJ1-1; D call uncertain. The CDR3 length is 12 residues. Germline V gene data show CDR1 as LNHDA and CDR2 as SQIVND (reference sequence). With 3 bases removed from V and 7 bases from J, the gap between germline ends came to 9 bases. CDR3 nucleotides: TGTGCCAGTAGTATTCGTGGCAGTGAAGCTTTCTTT. Protein sequence: CASSIRGSEAFF.

This clone was picked up one time. V and J are TRBV7-2 and TRBJ2-2; D is unresolved. V gave up 1 base and J gave up 6 bases, with 6 bases separating them. The length of the CDR3 is 13 residues. Germline V gives CDR1 SGHTA, CDR2 FQGNSA. The CDR3 bases are TGTGCCAGCAGCTTAGGCGTTCCCGGGGAGCTGTTTTTT. Its translation is CASSLGVPGELFF.

The chain employs TRBV6-5 and TRBJ2-2; D not resolved. V dropped 8 bases and J dropped 2 bases, with 12 bases sitting between them. This CDR3 contains 14 residues. The germline V gene has CDR1 MNHEY and CDR2 SVGAGI. In DNA, the CDR3 is TGTGCCAGCGGGTTCAGGCTAAACACCGGGGAGCTGTTTTTT. Amino acids: CASGFRLNTGELFF.

V gene TRBV14 combines with J gene TRBJ1-1; D possibly corresponds to TRBD1 (5 bases). The V end was cut by 5 bases, the J end by 4 bases, with 11 bases between. The CDR3 sequence is 13 residues long. Per germline, CDR1 SGHDN and CDR2 FVKESK. CDR3 in amino acids: CASSSGGSTEAFF. The CDR3 DNA reads TGTGCCAGCAGCTCCGGGGGGAGCACTGAAGCTTTCTTT.